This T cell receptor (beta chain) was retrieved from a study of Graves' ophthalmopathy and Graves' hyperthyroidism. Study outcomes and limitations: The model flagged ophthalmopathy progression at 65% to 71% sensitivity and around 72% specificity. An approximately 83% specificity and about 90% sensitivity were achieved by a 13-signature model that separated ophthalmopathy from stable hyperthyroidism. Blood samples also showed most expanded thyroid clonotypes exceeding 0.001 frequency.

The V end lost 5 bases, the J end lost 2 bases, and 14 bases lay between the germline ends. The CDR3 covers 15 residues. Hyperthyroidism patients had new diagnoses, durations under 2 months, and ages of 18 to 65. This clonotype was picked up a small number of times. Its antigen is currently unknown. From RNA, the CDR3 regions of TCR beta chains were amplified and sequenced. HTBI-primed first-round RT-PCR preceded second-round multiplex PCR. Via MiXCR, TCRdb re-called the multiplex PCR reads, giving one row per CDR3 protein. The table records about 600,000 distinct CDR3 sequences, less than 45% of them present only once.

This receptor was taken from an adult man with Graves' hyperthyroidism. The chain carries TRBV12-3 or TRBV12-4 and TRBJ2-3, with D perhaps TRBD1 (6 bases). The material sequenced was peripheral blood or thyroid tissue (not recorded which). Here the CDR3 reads CASSPRGSFTDTQYF. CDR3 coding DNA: TGTGCCAGCAGTCCCAGGGGATCCTTCACAGATACGCAGTATTTT.